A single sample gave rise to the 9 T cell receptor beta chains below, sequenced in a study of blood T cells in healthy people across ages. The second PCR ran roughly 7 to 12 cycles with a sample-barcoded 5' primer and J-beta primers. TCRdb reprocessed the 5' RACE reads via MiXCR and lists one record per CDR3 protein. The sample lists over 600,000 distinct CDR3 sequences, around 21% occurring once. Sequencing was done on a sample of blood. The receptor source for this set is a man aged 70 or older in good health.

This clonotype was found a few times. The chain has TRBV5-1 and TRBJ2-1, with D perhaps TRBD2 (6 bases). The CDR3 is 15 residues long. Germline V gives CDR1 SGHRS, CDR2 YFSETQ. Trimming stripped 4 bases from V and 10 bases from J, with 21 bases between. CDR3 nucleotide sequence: TGCGCCAGCAGCATTGAGACGGGGGTTGCCGACGAGCAGTTCTTC. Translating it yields CASSIETGVADEQFF. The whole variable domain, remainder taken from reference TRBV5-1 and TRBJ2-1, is KAGVTQTPRYLIKTRGQQVTLSCSPISGHRSVSWYQQTPGQGLQFLFEYFSETQRNKGNFPGRFSGRQFSNSRSEMNVSTLELGDSALYLCASSIETGVADEQFFGPGTRLTVL.

The CDR3 loop reads CASSPLQNTEAFF. CDR3 DNA: TGTGCCAGCAGCCCCCTTCAGAACACTGAAGCTTTCTTT. This chain connects TRBV3-1 to TRBJ1-1; D is unresolved. This CDR3 has 13 amino acids. Germline CDR1 is LGHDT and CDR2 is YNNKEL (reference sequence). Trimming left V 4 bases short and J 1 base short, with 7 bases between.

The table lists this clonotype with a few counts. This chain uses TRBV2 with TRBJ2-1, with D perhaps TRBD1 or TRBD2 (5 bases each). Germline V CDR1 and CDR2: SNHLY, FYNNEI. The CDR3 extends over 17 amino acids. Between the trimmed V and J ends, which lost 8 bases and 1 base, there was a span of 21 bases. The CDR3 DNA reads TGTGCCAGCCCGCGAGTGACCACGGGGACGTCCTACAATGAGCAGTTCTTC. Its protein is CASPRVTTGTSYNEQFF.

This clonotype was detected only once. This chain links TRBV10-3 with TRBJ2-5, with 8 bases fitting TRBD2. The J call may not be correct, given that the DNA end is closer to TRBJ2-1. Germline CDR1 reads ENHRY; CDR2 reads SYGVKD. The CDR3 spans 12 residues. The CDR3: CASAGVDNEQFF. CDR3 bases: TGTGCCTCAGCGGGAGTCGACAATGAGCAGTTCTTC.

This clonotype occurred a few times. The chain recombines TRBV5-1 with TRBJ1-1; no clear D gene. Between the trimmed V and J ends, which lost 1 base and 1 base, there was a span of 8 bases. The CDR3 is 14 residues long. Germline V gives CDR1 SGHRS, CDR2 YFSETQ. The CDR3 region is CASSLRSSNTEAFF. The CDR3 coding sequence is TGCGCCAGCAGCTTGAGGTCCTCGAACACTGAAGCTTTCTTT.

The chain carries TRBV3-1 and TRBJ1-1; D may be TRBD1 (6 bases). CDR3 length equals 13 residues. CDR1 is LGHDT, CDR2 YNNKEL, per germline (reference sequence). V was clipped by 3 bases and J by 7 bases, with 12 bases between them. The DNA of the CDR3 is TGTGCCAGCAGCCACGCAGGGGAAGGTGAAGCTTTCTTT. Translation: CASSHAGEGEAFF. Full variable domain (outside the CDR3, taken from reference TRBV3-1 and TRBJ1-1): DTAVSQTPKYLVTQMGNDKSIKCEQNLGHDTMYWYKQDSKKFLKIMFSYNNKELIINETVPNRFSPKSPDKAHLNLHINSLELGDSAVYFCASSHAGEGEAFFGQGTRLTVV.

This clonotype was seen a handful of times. This CDR3 reads CSVLAVSGAGYTF. The CDR3 DNA reads TGCAGCGTCCTGGCCGTGTCAGGGGCTGGCTACACCTTC. The J gene is TRBJ1-2, the V gene TRBV29-1; the D gene is possibly TRBD1 (6 bases). Germline V CDR1 and CDR2: SQVTM, ANQGSEA. This CDR3 comprises 13 residues. V was cut by 6 bases and J by 7 bases, with 18 bases left in between.

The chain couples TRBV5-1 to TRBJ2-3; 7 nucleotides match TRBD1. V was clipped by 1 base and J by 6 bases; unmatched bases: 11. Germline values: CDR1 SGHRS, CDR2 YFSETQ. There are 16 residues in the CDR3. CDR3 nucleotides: TGCGCCAGCAGCTTGCCCAAGACAGGGATCCCGGATACGCAGTATTTT. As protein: CASSLPKTGIPDTQYF.

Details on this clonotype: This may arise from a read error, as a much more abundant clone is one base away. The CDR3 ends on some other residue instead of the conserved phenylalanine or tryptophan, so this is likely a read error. The CDR3 nucleotides read TGCGCCAGCAGCCCAGGGGACCGTACCTACAATGAGCAGTTCCTC. Encoded protein: CASSPGDRTYNEQFL. The V and J genes are TRBV5-1 and TRBJ2-1, with D possibly matching TRBD1 (6 bases). Trimming shortened V by 4 bases and J by 2 bases, and 13 bases separated the two germline ends. Germline assignment: CDR1 SGHRS and CDR2 YFSETQ. This CDR3 is built from 15 residues.